A selection of T cell receptor beta chains follows, all from one sample in a study of vaccination and CD4 T cells after COVID-19. One entry per CDR3 protein, called by TCRdb with MiXCR from the PCR reads. The sample carries 15,000 to 20,000 distinct CDR3 sequences, more than 50% recorded once. Their antigen targets remain unknown. Sequencing used CD4+ T cells from blood, cultured in vitro. These receptors were obtained from a human donor who had recovered from COVID-19. CDR3s include the opening cysteine and the closing phenylalanine or tryptophan. A D gene is named only where the DNA matches it firmly. Part of the rows lack a size; the others show once, few, many or a class for expanded clones.

d_gene,j_gene,v_gene,abundance,CDR3nt,CDR3aa
-,TRBJ1-6,TRBV27,-,TGTGCCAGCACCACTCAGGGTCAGGGAAGGGGGCCCCTCCACTTT,CASTTQGQGRGPLHF
-,TRBJ2-1,TRBV9,-,TGTGCCAGGGGGCATGAGCAGTTCTTC,CARGHEQFF
-,TRBJ1-5,TRBV24-1,-,TGTGCCACCAGCGAGGGGCTCTATCAGCCCCAGCATTTT,CATSEGLYQPQHF
-,TRBJ2-5,TRBV21-1,-,TGTGCCAGCAGCAACTGGTCCGCTAGCCATAAAGAGACCCAGTACTTC,CASSNWSASHKETQYF
-,TRBJ2-7,TRBV4-1,-,TGCGCCAGCAGCCAAGATTTTCGCTCCTACGAGCAGTACTTC,CASSQDFRSYEQYF
-,TRBJ1-2,TRBV11-1,once,TGTGCCAGCAGCTCCTCCCCATTCGCCGGTGGCTACACCTTC,CASSSSPFAGGYTF
-,TRBJ1-5,TRBV5-3,-,TGTGCCAGAAGACAATGGGTTAGCAATCAGCCCCAGCATTTT,CARRQWVSNQPQHF
-,TRBJ1-6,TRBV27,-,TGTGCCAGCAGTTTAATGGGGGCAGCCTATAATTCACCCCTCCACTTT,CASSLMGAAYNSPLHF
-,TRBJ1-1,TRBV7-2,-,TGTGCCAGCAGCTTAGGGGTTAGCACTGAAGCTTTCTTT,CASSLGVSTEAFF
-,TRBJ1-2,TRBV20-1,-,TGCAGTGCTAGTGGCGGGGAGGTCAATGGCTACACCTTC,CSASGGEVNGYTF
-,TRBJ2-5,TRBV2,few,TGTGCCAGCGAGGTGGCGCTGCGGACGGAGACCCAGTACTTC,CASEVALRTETQYF
TRBD1,TRBJ1-2,TRBV24-1,few,TGTGCCACCAGTGACCTAGGACAGGGCGTGGAGGGCTACACCTTC,CATSDLGQGVEGYTF
TRBD1,TRBJ1-5,TRBV6-5,once,TGTGCCAGCAGTTACCGGCACCGGGACAGTCCCCAGCATTTT,CASSYRHRDSPQHF
-,TRBJ1-1,TRBV6-1,few,TGTGCCAGCAGGCCAAATGAGGGGATTGAAGCTTTCTTT,CASRPNEGIEAFF
TRBD2,TRBJ2-3,TRBV20-1,once,TGCAGTGCCAAGGGACTAGCGAACACAGATACGCAGTATTTT,CSAKGLANTDTQYF
-,TRBJ1-5,TRBV6-1,-,TGTGCCAGCCTCGACAGTCTCAATCAGCCCCAGCATTTT,CASLDSLNQPQHF
TRBD2,TRBJ2-1,TRBV10-3,few,TGTGCCGTTAAAGCGGGGGGCTCCTACAATGAGCAGTTCTTC,CAVKAGGSYNEQFF
TRBD1,TRBJ2-5,TRBV20-1,-,TGCAGTGCTACCACAGGGGCAGAGCTACAAGAGACCCAGTACTTC,CSATTGAELQETQYF
TRBD1,TRBJ1-2,TRBV6-1,-,TGTGCCAGCAGAGTGAGTTCACTCTCAGGGGGTAACTATGGCTACACCTTC,CASRVSSLSGGNYGYTF
-,TRBJ2-1,TRBV24-1,once,TGTGCCACCAGTGGGAGGGGCAATGAGCAGTTCTTC,CATSGRGNEQFF
-,TRBJ2-1,TRBV20-1,-,TGCAGTGCTAGAGGTCTCTCCTACAATGAGCAGTTCTTC,CSARGLSYNEQFF
TRBD2,TRBJ2-3,TRBV20-1,-,TGCAGTGCTACCCAGACTAGCGGTATCACAGATACGCAGTATTTT,CSATQTSGITDTQYF
-,TRBJ2-1,TRBV6-4,-,TGTGCCAGCAGTGGACCGGTGATGGGGGTGTACAATGAGCAGTTCTTC,CASSGPVMGVYNEQFF
-,TRBJ1-6,TRBV7-2,-,TGTGCCAGCAGCTGGGGCAGGGACTCACCCCTCCACTTT,CASSWGRDSPLHF
TRBD1,TRBJ2-7,TRBV10-3,-,TGTGCCATCAGGGAAAGGACAGGGGGGCTCGAGCAGTATTTC,CAIRERTGGLEQYF
-,TRBJ1-5,TRBV6-1,-,TGTGCCAGCAGTGAGCAGGGTTTCAATCAGCCCCAGCATTTT,CASSEQGFNQPQHF
-,TRBJ1-2,TRBV19,once,TGTGCCAGTAGTATTCTGACAGGCCGAGGCGGCTACACCTTC,CASSILTGRGGYTF
TRBD2,TRBJ2-5,TRBV5-4,-,TGTGCCAGCAGCTCCGGACTAGCGGGGGCCCAAGAGACCCAGTACTTC,CASSSGLAGAQETQYF
TRBD2,TRBJ2-3,TRBV20-1,-,TGCAGTGCCCCAATGCCGGGGGGGAACACAGATACGCAGTATTTT,CSAPMPGGNTDTQYF
-,TRBJ2-5,TRBV7-7,-,TGTGCTAGCAGCTCGGACTGGTACCAAGAGACCCAGTACTTC,CASSSDWYQETQYF
-,TRBJ2-3,TRBV20-1,-,TGCAGTGCTAGAGATTCACGGTTGAAAGATACGCAGTATTTT,CSARDSRLKDTQYF
TRBD2,TRBJ2-1,TRBV20-1,-,TGCAGTGCTAGAACGACTAGCGGTTACAATGAGCAGTTCTTC,CSARTTSGYNEQFF
TRBD2,TRBJ2-1,TRBV12-3/TRBV12-4,-,TGTGCCAGCAGGTGGACGGGGGGGCGAAATGAGCAGTTCTTC,CASRWTGGRNEQFF
TRBD1,TRBJ1-3,TRBV25-1,-,TGTGCCAGCAGGGACAGGGGGACCGGAAACACCATATATTTT,CASRDRGTGNTIYF
-,TRBJ2-7,TRBV7-2,-,TGTGCCAGCAGCTGGGGAGTTGAGCAGTACTTC,CASSWGVEQYF
TRBD1,TRBJ1-2,TRBV7-9,few,TGTGCCAGCAGCCTAGAGACAGGGCGTTACTATGGCTACACCTTC,CASSLETGRYYGYTF
-,TRBJ1-1,TRBV20-1,-,TGCAGTGCTAGAGACCTTGGGGGGTTCGGGTACACTGAAGCTTTCTTT,CSARDLGGFGYTEAFF
TRBD1,TRBJ2-6,TRBV19,-,TGTGCCAGTAGTATGTACAGGGGGCAATCTGGGGCCAACGTCCTGACTTTC,CASSMYRGQSGANVLTF
-,TRBJ1-5,TRBV7-9,-,TGTGCCAGCAGCCCAGCCGGGGGAGATCAGCCCCAGCATTTT,CASSPAGGDQPQHF
TRBD2,TRBJ2-3,TRBV7-6,-,TGTGCCAGCAGCTTAGACGGGTGGGCTAGCGGGGGGGCCATGGATACGCAGTATTTT,CASSLDGWASGGAMDTQYF
TRBD2,TRBJ2-3,TRBV4-1,-,TGCGCCAGCAGCCAAACTAGCGGGGGTTACCTCACAGATACGCAGTATTTT,CASSQTSGGYLTDTQYF
-,TRBJ1-1,TRBV7-2,few,TGTGCCAGCAGTCGGGGGGAACTAATGAACACTGAAGCTTTCTTT,CASSRGELMNTEAFF
TRBD2,TRBJ2-2,TRBV7-3,-,TGTGCCAGCTCCCCCCCGGGGGGGGGTCCGAACACCGGGGAGCTGTTTTTT,CASSPPGGGPNTGELFF
TRBD1,TRBJ2-3,TRBV20-1,-,TGCAGTGCCCAGCCAAGGACAGGGGTCCCCACAGATACGCAGTATTTT,CSAQPRTGVPTDTQYF
-,TRBJ1-1,TRBV6-1,once,TGTGCCAGCACCGACCCGGGGATCGGCACTGAAGCTTTCTTT,CASTDPGIGTEAFF